This TCR beta chain was recovered during a study of beta chain features in type 1 diabetes. In the study overall: There was similarity between patients and healthy donors in age, gender and cell yields. The study's findings and limits: Moderate yet significant TCRB CDR3 shortening was seen in Type 1 diabetes patients in all four CD4+ subsets.

Notes on this clone: Its specificity is not known.

V lost 2 bases, J lost 2 bases, and 7 bases lay in between. This CDR3 has 13 amino acids. Germline V gives CDR1 SGHAT, CDR2 FQNNGV. Expressed TCRB transcripts were sequenced, since all the RNA that had been isolated was reverse transcribed. Naive, central memory and regulatory T cell samples averaged approximately 3.9 million immunoSEQ reads each. The table came from immunoSEQ multiplex PCR; TCRdb's copy has only in-frame clones and leaves some out. The table shows about 180,000 clones, with approximately 13% occurring only once. Using CD45RO/CCR7/CD25/CD127/CD95/CD27, CD4+ naive, central memory, regulatory and stem cell-like memory cells were sorted.

The chain couples TRBV11-2 to TRBJ2-7, with no clear D. The specimen was central memory CD4+ T cells from blood. This clonotype originated in a woman aged 18-29 years in good health. CDR3 sequence: CASSLWQAYEQYF. The CDR3 coding sequence is TGTGCCAGCAGCTTATGGCAGGCCTACGAGCAGTACTTC.